These T cell receptor beta chains were read from a single sample in a study of blood T cell repertoires in COVID-19. Method: immunoSEQ multiplex PCR; TCRdb's copy keeps in-frame clones and lacks some. The sample consists of around 330,000 clones, 80% to 90% of them appearing once. The sample consisted of PBMCs or T cells enriched from blood (not recorded which). These receptors came from a woman between 18 and 29 years old who had recovered from COVID-19. The conserved cysteine and the conserved F or W are not part of the CDR3 here.

CDR3 | V | length | J
ASSQEWAGVSGELF | TRBV4-3 | 14 | TRBJ2-2
ASSQDPRSSYEQY | TRBV3-1/TRBV3-2 | 13 | TRBJ2-7
ASSPHPTGRNYGYT | TRBV5-8 | 14 | TRBJ1-2
ASSLGGVNEQF | TRBV7-3 | 11 | TRBJ2-1
ASSQDKNGNPRDEQY | TRBV4-3 | 15 | TRBJ2-7
ASSESRDRNPYEQY | TRBV10-2 | 14 | TRBJ2-7
ASSLVGGNEQY | TRBV7-2 | 11 | TRBJ2-7
ATSRDSFNRLWTGELF | TRBV15 | 16 | TRBJ2-2
SVRPGGVYGYT | TRBV29-1 | 11 | TRBJ1-2
ASSVSLSSGNTIY | TRBV9 | 13 | TRBJ1-3
ASSLAPSTTDTQY | TRBV7-6 | 13 | TRBJ2-3
ATSDEGAGYGYT | TRBV24-1 | 12 | TRBJ1-2
AWSVKGKETQY | TRBV30 | 11 | TRBJ2-5
SALRGGNYGYT | TRBV29-1 | 11 | TRBJ1-2
ASSPAGVRNEQF | TRBV28 | 12 | TRBJ2-1
ASSQAGGPSGELF | TRBV3-1/TRBV3-2 | 13 | TRBJ2-2
ASSLGGTYGYT | TRBV28 | 11 | TRBJ1-2
ASNPSWGGRATDTQY | TRBV5-1 | 15 | TRBJ2-3
ASSPRLAAPNEQF | TRBV4-3 | 13 | TRBJ2-1
ASSPEPGHEQY | TRBV18 | 11 | TRBJ2-7
ASSAGYPYGYT | TRBV7-2 | 11 | TRBJ1-2
ASSSRQGVGEQY | TRBV27 | 12 | TRBJ2-7
ASRSDREYGYT | TRBV27 | 11 | TRBJ1-2
ASSQRRSGGYEQY | TRBV7-6 | 13 | TRBJ2-7
ASSPRLPGNEKLF | TRBV19 | 13 | TRBJ1-4
ASSHRRAGANTEAF | TRBV7-2 | 14 | TRBJ1-1
ATSDFVLGSVQETQY | TRBV24-1 | 15 | TRBJ2-5
ASSYHQEGYYNEQF | TRBV6-2/TRBV6-3 | 14 | TRBJ2-1
ASARGSGEKLF | TRBV7-9 | 11 | TRBJ1-4
ASSQDRASLEQY | TRBV4-2 | 12 | TRBJ2-7
ASSYPGQGGSPLH | TRBV6-7 | 13 | TRBJ1-6
ASIPPVNSGNTIY | TRBV10-1 | 13 | TRBJ1-3
ASSFGTPYNEQF | TRBV7-9 | 12 | TRBJ2-1
ASSWAVDETQY | TRBV19 | 11 | TRBJ2-5
ASRSGGGAEAF | TRBV27 | 11 | TRBJ1-1
ASSLASASGGDTQY | TRBV7-2 | 14 | TRBJ2-3
ASSVGSQGDQPQH | TRBV9 | 13 | TRBJ1-5
ASSPGSSGVNTEAF | TRBV18 | 14 | TRBJ1-1
ATTGFGEKLF | TRBV15 | 10 | TRBJ1-4
ATGQVRVFDGYT | TRBV6-5 | 12 | TRBJ1-2
ASSLLLEGAGELF | TRBV7-6 | 13 | TRBJ2-2
ASRLGQASYNEQF | TRBV27 | 13 | TRBJ2-1
ASRRQGTQETQY | TRBV5-1 | 12 | TRBJ2-5
ASSADSGSGNTIY | TRBV6-4 | 13 | TRBJ1-3
ASTGGAYNEQF | TRBV27 | 11 | TRBJ2-1
ASSHVDRVDRPTEAF | TRBV4-3 | 15 | TRBJ1-1
ATSDSGNPTGVETQY | TRBV24-1 | 15 | TRBJ2-5
ASSPSLGGGREQY | TRBV9 | 13 | TRBJ2-7